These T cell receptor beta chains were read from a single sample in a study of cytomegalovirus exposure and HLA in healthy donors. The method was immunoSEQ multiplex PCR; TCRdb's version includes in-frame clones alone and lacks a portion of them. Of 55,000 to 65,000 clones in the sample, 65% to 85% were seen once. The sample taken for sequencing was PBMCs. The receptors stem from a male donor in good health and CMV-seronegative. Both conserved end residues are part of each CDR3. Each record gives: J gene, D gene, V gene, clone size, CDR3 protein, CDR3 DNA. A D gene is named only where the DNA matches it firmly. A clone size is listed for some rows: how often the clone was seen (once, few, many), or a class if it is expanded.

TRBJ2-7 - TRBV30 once CAWEVSPYEQYF TGTGCCTGGGAGGTTAGTCCCTACGAGCAGTACTTC
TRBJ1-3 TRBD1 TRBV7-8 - CASSPQQGYSGNTIYF TGTGCCAGCAGCCCCCAACAGGGGTACTCTGGAAACACCATATATTTT
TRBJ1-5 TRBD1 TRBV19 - CASSGGQEYSNQPQHF TGTGCCAGTAGTGGGGGACAGGAGTATAGCAATCAGCCCCAGCATTTT
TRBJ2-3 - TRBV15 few CAARQSPLDTQYF TGTGCCGCCAGACAGAGCCCCTTGGATACGCAGTATTTT
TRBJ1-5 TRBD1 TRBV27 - CASSETGESQPQHF TGTGCCAGCAGTGAGACAGGGGAGTCGCAGCCCCAGCATTTT
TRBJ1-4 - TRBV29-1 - CSVSDSPNEKLFF TGCAGCGTTTCGGACAGTCCTAATGAAAAACTGTTTTTT
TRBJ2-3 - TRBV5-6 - CASSGGRGAGTDTQYF TGTGCCAGCTCGGGCGGCCGGGGGGCCGGCACAGATACGCAGTATTTT
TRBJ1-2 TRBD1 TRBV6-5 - CASRPGTAENYGYTF TGTGCCAGCAGACCAGGGACAGCCGAGAACTATGGCTACACCTTC
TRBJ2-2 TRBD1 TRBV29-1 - CSVGQGYDTGELFF TGCAGCGTTGGACAGGGCTACGACACCGGGGAGCTGTTTTTT
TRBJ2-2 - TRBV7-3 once CASSQGHLAGELFF TGTGCCAGCAGCCAGGGCCATTTGGCCGGGGAGCTGTTTTTT
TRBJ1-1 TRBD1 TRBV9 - CASSVEGGQGASEAFF TGTGCCAGCAGCGTAGAGGGGGGACAGGGGGCTTCTGAAGCTTTCTTT
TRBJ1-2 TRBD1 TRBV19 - CASSMRGLVYGYTF TGTGCCAGTAGTATGAGGGGGCTGGTTTATGGCTACACCTTC
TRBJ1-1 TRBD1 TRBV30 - CAWSAGTVNTEAFF TGTGCCTGGAGTGCCGGGACAGTGAACACTGAAGCTTTCTTT
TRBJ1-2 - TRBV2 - CASSEENLYGYTF TGTGCCAGCAGTGAGGAGAACCTCTATGGCTACACCTTC
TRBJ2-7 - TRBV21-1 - CASSKCRTSGAKIYEQYF TGTGCCAGCAGCAAATGCCGGACTAGCGGGGCTAAAATCTACGAGCAGTACTTC
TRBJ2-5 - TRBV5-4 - CASTWGGGIGETQYF TGTGCCAGCACCTGGGGAGGGGGTATTGGGGAGACCCAGTACTTC
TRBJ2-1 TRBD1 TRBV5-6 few CASSSGTGGYNEQFF TGTGCCAGCAGCTCCGGGACAGGAGGATACAATGAGCAGTTCTTC
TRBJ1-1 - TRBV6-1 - CASRPRGVTEAFF TGTGCCAGCAGACCTAGGGGTGTCACTGAAGCTTTCTTT
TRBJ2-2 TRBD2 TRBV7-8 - CASSSAGETGELFF TGTGCCAGCAGCTCCGCGGGGGAAACCGGGGAGCTGTTTTTT
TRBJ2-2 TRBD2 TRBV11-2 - CASSLRAGGGGAGELFF TGTGCCAGCAGCTTAAGAGCGGGGGGTGGAGGGGCCGGGGAGCTGTTTTTT
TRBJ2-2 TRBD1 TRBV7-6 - CASSPGGQGATGELFF TGTGCCAGCAGCCCGGGGGGACAGGGGGCAACCGGGGAGCTGTTTTTT
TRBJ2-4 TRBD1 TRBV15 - CATRGLDRGLAKNIQYF TGTGCCACCAGGGGGTTGGACAGGGGACTAGCCAAAAACATTCAGTACTTC
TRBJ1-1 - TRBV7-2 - CASSFSRRLEAFF TGTGCCAGCAGCTTTTCCCGCAGACTTGAAGCTTTCTTT
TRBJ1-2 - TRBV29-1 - CSVGPGFRTYGYTF TGCAGCGTAGGACCGGGGTTTAGGACCTATGGCTACACCTTC
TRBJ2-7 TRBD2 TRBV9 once CASSVGGASGTYEQYF TGTGCCAGCAGCGTAGGTGGGGCTAGCGGTACCTACGAGCAGTACTTC
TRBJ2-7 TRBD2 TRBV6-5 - CASKASGGLKTEQYF TGTGCCAGCAAGGCTAGCGGGGGGTTAAAAACCGAGCAGTACTTC
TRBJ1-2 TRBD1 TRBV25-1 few CASSGQGEGYTF TGTGCCAGCAGTGGACAGGGAGAGGGCTACACCTTC
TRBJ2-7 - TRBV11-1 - CASTEEAVKNEQYF TGTGCCAGCACCGAAGAGGCGGTGAAAAACGAGCAGTACTTC
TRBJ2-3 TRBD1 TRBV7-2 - CASTPGQSTDTQYF TGTGCCAGCACCCCGGGACAGTCCACAGATACGCAGTATTTT
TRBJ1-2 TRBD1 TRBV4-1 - CASSQDPGTGGYGYTF TGCGCCAGCAGCCAAGATCCGGGGACAGGGGGCTATGGCTACACCTTC